This entry is about one T cell receptor (beta chain). Its recognized antigen is unknown. The input lacks base qualities; no much larger clone sits a single base away. RNA was isolated from bulk unsorted tissue, and RNA quality was assessed with a NanoDrop ND-1000 and an Agilent 2100. Donors were newly diagnosed lung cancer patients admitted for thoracic surgery in China between August and November 2014, without prior chemotherapy. Anyone who had undergone radiotherapy or chemotherapy before, or who had another cancer at the same time, was left out of the study. Surgical tissue pieces of about 1-2.3 cm3 were preserved in RNAlater solution and were kept at -80 degrees C until use. This entry comes from a study of tumor and adjacent non-tumor tissue in lung cancer (dated by TCRdb to the late 2010s). Background on the whole study: By cancer type, the cohort comprised 11 to 12 adenocarcinoma patients, 2 squamous cell carcinoma patients and 1 small cell lung cancer patient. Ages among the 15 or so patients ranged from about 30 to 85 years, there were approximately 10 men and 5 women, and disease was at TNM stage I to III. Sequencing generated a total of some 130 million productive TCRbeta reads, averaging roughly 4.3 million reads per sample. The study compared bulk TCRbeta repertoires between lung tumor tissue and matched distant non-tumor lung tissue from over 12 lung cancer patients. A few dozen paired specimens, one tumor and one normal lung sample per patient, were profiled by TCRbeta CDR3 sequencing. What the study reported, not specific to this receptor: The cohort had only about 14 patients, and the authors noted that larger samples and more detailed clinical data are needed. In normal lung, the top 100 clones accounted for a significantly larger cumulative share of the repertoire than in tumor tissue. Peripheral blood was not sequenced, so blood TCRbeta repertoires in these lung cancer patients were not examined. Neither the sequencing platform nor unique molecular identifiers are mentioned in the methods. Tumor tissue showed significantly greater TCR diversity (inverse Simpson) than normal lung tissue (about 400 vs 180, P = 0.0075, Mann-Whitney U test). Significantly higher TCR diversity was found in younger patients, and higher tumor TCR diversity was associated with shorter overall and disease-free survival.

V is pared back by 2 bases and J by 2 bases, with 15 bases lying between the germline termini. Taken from cysteine to phenylalanine, the CDR3 has 15 residues. CDR3 DNA is the only sequence kept; it has 45 bases, read in frame from the first base. The germline V gene encodes CDR1 DFQATT and CDR2 SNEGSKA (reference sequence). The library was prepared using multiplex PCR. The instrument given in TCRdb is Illumina HiSeq 2500. Following protocols modified from ARM-PCR, the researchers constructed TCRbeta libraries through three rounds of nested PCR with primers (Table S4). PCR products of 200-500 bp were gel-excised and purified with the QIAquick gel extraction kit before sequencing. Concerning the study's data processing: Trimmomatic was used to clean the reads, FLASH merged the cleaned reads into complete CDR3 sequences, and MiTCR assigned the sequences to V(D)J germline segments. VDJtools was used to compute clonal diversity as the inverse Simpson's index. A read counted as productive if the sequence was in-frame and lacked a premature stop codon. The public sequencing data were trimmed at Q25 with fastp and processed into clonotypes with MiXCR by TCRdb, which kept only in-frame beta chains. Rows merge per CDR3 protein into single entries with the most common DNA and genes. The V and J calls reflect TCRdb's pipeline rather than the authors' work. The sample data list more than 60,000 distinct CDR3 sequences, and around four fifths of these were observed just once. Of the sample, over 9.5% falls within the top ten clones.

The chain couples TRBV20-1 to TRBJ2-5; the D region possibly corresponds to TRBD1 (5 bases align). The specimen sequenced was lung tumor tissue. The TCR was taken from a woman between 45 and 65 years old with non-small cell lung cancer. This receptor carries the CDR3 CSARPSRVGQETQYF. The DNA sequence follows: TGCAGTGCTAGACCGAGCAGGGTGGGTCAAGAGACCCAGTACTTC.